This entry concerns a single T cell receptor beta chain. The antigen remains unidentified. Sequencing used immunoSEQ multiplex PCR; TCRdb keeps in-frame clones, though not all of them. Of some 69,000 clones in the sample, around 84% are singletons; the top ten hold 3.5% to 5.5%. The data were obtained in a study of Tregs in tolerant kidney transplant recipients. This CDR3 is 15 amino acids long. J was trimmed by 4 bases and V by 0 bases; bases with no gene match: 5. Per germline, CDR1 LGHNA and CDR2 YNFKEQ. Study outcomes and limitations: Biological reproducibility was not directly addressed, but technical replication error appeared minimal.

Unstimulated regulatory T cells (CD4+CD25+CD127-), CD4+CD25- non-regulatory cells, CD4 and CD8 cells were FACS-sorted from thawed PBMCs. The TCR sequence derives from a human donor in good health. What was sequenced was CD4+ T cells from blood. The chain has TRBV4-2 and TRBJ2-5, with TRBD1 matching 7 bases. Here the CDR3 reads CASSQDGRQGETQYF. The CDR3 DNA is TGTGCCAGCAGCCAAGATGGTCGACAGGGAGAGACCCAGTACTTC.